The source of this TCR beta chain is a study of T cells in Graves' hyperthyroidism and ophthalmopathy. Germline-derived CDR1 and CDR2 are SGHTA and FQGNSA. The CDR3 runs to 16 residues. The trim removed 5 bases at V and 2 bases at J, leaving 3 bases unmatched. This clonotype showed up many times. The CDR3 regions of TCR beta were amplified from RNA transcripts. Using the HTBI primer set, a first-round RT-PCR was run on the TCR CDR3. TCRdb reprocessed the multiplex PCR reads via MiXCR and lists one record per CDR3 protein. Of hundreds of thousands of distinct CDR3 sequences in the sample, 16% were seen once.

The rearrangement links TRBV7-2 to TRBJ2-2; 12 bases are a match to TRBD2. This receptor was taken from a woman in her late teens or twenties with Graves' hyperthyroidism. Sequenced: blood. CDR3 nucleotides: TGTGCCAGCAGCACACTAGCGGGAGGAAACACCGGGGAGCTGTTTTTT. Amino acid sequence: CASSTLAGGNTGELFF.